Reported below is one T cell receptor beta chain. The sample comes from a study of blood T cell repertoires in COVID-19. Those enrolled in Seattle joined during active infection and were followed longitudinally afterward. The method was immunoSEQ multiplex PCR; TCRdb's version includes in-frame clones alone and lacks a portion of them. This sample yields 180,000 or so clones, of which 70% to 90% are seen a single time; over 9.5% belongs to the top ten. The specimen was peripheral blood. This clonotype was obtained from a woman in her sixties with COVID-19, enrolled during active disease.

The CDR3 DNA reads as TGCGCCAGCAGCTTGGCCGGGACAGACAATCAGCCCCAGCATTTT. As protein: CASSLAGTDNQPQHF. The chain employs TRBV5-1 and TRBJ1-5, with 7 nucleotides matching TRBD1. The CDR3 is 15 residues long. Trimming cost V 0 bases and J 3 bases; bases outside gene matches: 3. Germline lookup yields CDR1 SGHRS and CDR2 YFSETQ.